This T cell receptor (beta chain) stems from a study of T-cell memory formation after mild COVID-19. Each CDR3 protein gets one entry after TCRdb re-called the 5' RACE reads with MiXCR. Of about 610,000 distinct CDR3 sequences listed, 17% are singletons. Whole-study findings and limits: CD4+ clones that contracted lay mainly in CM and EM; CD8+ ones lay in EMRA.

CDR1 is DFQATT and CDR2 is SNEGSKA in the germline V gene (reference sequence). The CDR3 has 16 residues. Between the trimmed V and J ends, which lost 0 bases and 3 bases, there was a span of 15 bases. About this clonotype itself: What it binds is not known.

The sequence came from an adult woman who had mild COVID-19 (a few samples of this study predate the infection). Cell type and time point are not known. Sequencing was performed on PBMCs or a T cell subset sorted from them (not recorded which). This rearrangement joins TRBV20-1 to TRBJ2-1; TRBD2 might be the D (5 bases). The CDR3 DNA reads as TGCAGTGCTAGAGATTCAAGGAGGACCAACTACAATGAGCAGTTCTTC. It yields the protein CSARDSRRTNYNEQFF.